What follows are 23 T cell receptor beta chains derived from one specimen sequenced in a study of regulatory T cells in long-lasting Graves disease. Time point reported: newly diagnosed GD, antithyroid drugs for less than 3 months. The TCR library was made from RNA extracted from PBMCs. With iRepertoire HTBI primers and Arm-PCR of CDR3 regions, TCR beta libraries were built. TCRdb passed the multiplex PCR reads through MiXCR, listing each CDR3 protein once. The sample carries 620,000 or so distinct CDR3 sequences, approximately 15% recorded once. The data were also submitted as part of a second study, on T cells in Graves' hyperthyroidism and ophthalmopathy.

Sequences were derived from peripheral blood mononuclear cells (PBMCs), sampled at new diagnosis, from a patient treated with antithyroid drugs. These TCRs come from a woman aged 25 to 39 with Graves disease.

This clonotype was picked up a small number of times. CDR3 nucleotides: TGCAGTGCGGAGCGGGACACGGAACCATACGAGCAGTACTTC. Protein sequence: CSAERDTEPYEQYF. The chain links TRBV20-1 to TRBJ2-7, with a tentative D call TRBD2 (7 bases). Per germline, CDR1 DFQATT and CDR2 SNEGSKA (reference sequence). The V end lost 6 bases, the J end lost 4 bases, and 19 bases lay between the germline ends. CDR3 length equals 14 residues.

In this sample, this clonotype turned up many times. The chain joins TRBV12-3 or TRBV12-4 to TRBJ1-1; D gene ambiguous. The CDR3 sequence is 13 residues long. V shed 6 bases and J shed 1 base, with 9 bases lying between them. Here the CDR3 reads CASSRDGNTEAFF. The CDR3 region has the DNA TGTGCCAGCAGCCGGGATGGGAACACTGAAGCTTTCTTT.

At least ten counts were recorded for this clonotype. V usage is TRBV2 and J usage is TRBJ2-7, with 8 bases that match TRBD1. This CDR3 region has 14 residues. Germline loops: CDR1 SNHLY, CDR2 FYNNEI. With 6 bases clipped from V and 9 bases from J, the junction kept 13 bases outside the gene matches. CDR3 coding DNA: TGTGCCAGCAGGGCCCCGGGACAGGCCGGTGGGCAGTACTTC. This translates into CASRAPGQAGGQYF.

In this sample, this clonotype turned up once. CDR3 residues: CASSHGAPGATNEKLFF. The CDR3 bases are TGCGCCAGCAGCCACGGGGCTCCAGGGGCAACTAATGAAAAACTGTTTTTT. The chain couples TRBV5-1 to TRBJ1-4; the D gene is possibly TRBD1 (6 bases). Germline V gene data show CDR1 as SGHRS and CDR2 as YFSETQ. The germline V and J ends were trimmed by 4 bases and 0 bases, with 16 bases remaining between them. This CDR3 spans 17 amino acids.

The sample holds a few counts of this clonotype. The chain has TRBV25-1 and TRBJ2-5, with 9 nucleotides matching TRBD1. Germline V gives CDR1 MGHDK, CDR2 SYGVNS. This CDR3 is built from 17 residues. The J segment lost 2 bases and the V segment lost 1 base, leaving 8 bases of the junction unmatched. The CDR3 spells CASSEWEGGQGQETQYF. In nucleotides, the CDR3 is TGTGCCAGCAGTGAATGGGAGGGGGGACAGGGTCAAGAGACCCAGTACTTC.

This chain joins TRBV7-2 and TRBJ2-6; 10 positions agree with TRBD1. The CDR3 is made up of 22 amino acids. The germline V gene has CDR1 SGHTA and CDR2 FQGNSA. Trimming at V came to 0 bases and at J to 0 bases, leaving 14 bases not matched to a gene. The CDR3 bases are TGTGCCAGCAGCTTAGCGGTTGACAGGGGGCACCTATTTAGCTCTGGGGCCAACGTCCTGACTTTC. Residues: CASSLAVDRGHLFSSGANVLTF.

This clonotype appeared a few times. The gene calls are TRBV19 and TRBJ1-1, with 9 bases identical to TRBD1. This CDR3 contains 15 residues. Unmatched junction bases numbered 6, after V lost 3 bases and J lost 4 bases. Germline values: CDR1 LNHDA, CDR2 SQIVND (reference sequence). The CDR3 protein is CASSIAAGQGTEAFF. As DNA, the CDR3 is TGTGCCAGTAGTATCGCCGCGGGACAGGGCACTGAAGCTTTCTTT. Full variable domain (rest looked up from reference TRBV19 and TRBJ1-1): DGGITQSPKYLFRKEGQNVTLSCEQNLNHDAMYWYRQDPGQGLRLIYYSQIVNDFQKGDIAEGYSVSREKKESFPLTVTSAQKNPTAFYLCASSIAAGQGTEAFFGQGTRLTVV.

J is TRBJ2-7 and V is TRBV20-1; 7 nucleotides agree with TRBD1. Unmatched junction bases numbered 4, after V lost 5 bases and J lost 6 bases. Germline V CDR1 and CDR2: DFQATT, SNEGSKA (reference sequence). The CDR3 totals 11 residues. CDR3 sequence: CSAETGFEQYF. The DNA for the CDR3 is TGCAGTGCTGAGACAGGGTTCGAGCAGTACTTC.

V usage is TRBV29-1 and J usage is TRBJ1-1, with TRBD1 identical over 7 bases. The junction had 4 bases not matched to a gene; V was cut back by 6 bases and J by 6 bases. Germline lookup yields CDR1 SQVTM and CDR2 ANQGSEA. The CDR3 covers 11 residues. Here the CDR3 DNA reads TGCAGCGTATACAGGGGCGCTGAAGCTTTCTTT. It translates to CSVYRGAEAFF.

V usage is TRBV6-1 and J usage is TRBJ2-7, with 9 bases lining up with TRBD1. CDR3 length: 15 residues. Unmatched junction bases numbered 11, after V lost 6 bases and J lost 5 bases. Germline CDR1 is MNHNS and CDR2 is SASEGT. DNA of the CDR3: TGTGCCAGCAGGTCCACAGGGGGCGCTTCCCACGAGCAGTACTTC. Translated, it gives CASRSTGGASHEQYF.

This clonotype was observed many times. The CDR3 DNA sequence: TGTGCCAGCAGTCTAGACAGGGGGCGCACTGAAGCTTTCTTT. Protein: CASSLDRGRTEAFF. The rearrangement uses TRBV27 and TRBJ1-1; 10 bases are shared with TRBD1. Per germline, CDR1 MNHEY and CDR2 SMNVEV (reference sequence). Germline trimming cut 5 bases from V and 4 bases from J; bases unmatched to any gene: 4. The CDR3 is made up of 14 amino acids.

This chain uses TRBV6-2 or TRBV6-3 with TRBJ2-7, with D maybe TRBD1 (6 bases). The CDR3 extends over 12 amino acids. The germline CDR1 and CDR2 sequences are MNHEY and SVGEGT. V was shortened by 0 bases and J by 6 bases, with 6 bases between the two germline ends. CDR3 coding DNA: TGTGCCAGCAGTTACTCAGGGGGCGAGCAGTACTTC. Translated: CASSYSGGEQYF.

The rearrangement joins TRBV18 to TRBJ1-2; 9 bases match TRBD1. Trimming cost V 0 bases and J 8 bases; bases outside gene matches: 4. Germline values: CDR1 KGHSH, CDR2 LQKENI. This CDR3 region has 14 residues. CDR3 protein: CASSPPGTGKGYTF. The CDR3 DNA follows: TGTGCCAGCTCACCACCTGGGACAGGGAAGGGCTACACCTTC.

This clonotype was counted a few times. J is TRBJ1-2 and V is TRBV3-1; the D is unclear. Trimming left V 0 bases short and J 3 bases short, with 11 bases between. Germline V gene sequence: CDR1 LGHDT, CDR2 YNNKEL (reference sequence). The CDR3 is made up of 15 amino acids. As DNA, the CDR3 is TGTGCCAGCAGCCAAGAAGGTGTATCATACTATGGCTACACCTTC. Translated: CASSQEGVSYYGYTF.

The CDR3 spells CASSLDTGTNTGELFF. The CDR3 bases are TGCGCCAGCAGCTTGGATACGGGAACGAACACCGGGGAGCTGTTTTTT. The chain employs TRBV5-1 and TRBJ2-2; weak D call: TRBD2 (5 bases). Germline CDR1 SGHRS, CDR2 YFSETQ. The CDR3 is 16 residues long. V was cut by 0 bases and J by 0 bases, with 9 bases left in between.

The chain employs TRBV13 and TRBJ2-2; 12 bases match TRBD1. CDR1 is PRHDT, CDR2 FYEKMQ, per germline (reference sequence). V was pared by 3 bases and J by 5 bases, with 4 bases of the junction left unmatched. The CDR3 spans 16 residues. DNA of the CDR3: TGTGCCAGCAGCTTCGGGACAGGGGGCGCGACCGGGGAGCTGTTTTTT. Translating gives CASSFGTGGATGELFF.

The chain joins TRBV30 to TRBJ2-3; TRBD2 matches 7 bases. The CDR3 contains 16 residues. V shed 5 bases, J shed 3 bases, and the junction held 14 bases outside the gene matches. CDR1 GTSNPN and CDR2 SVGIG come from the germline V gene (reference sequence). The CDR3 reads CAWQLNQLAMTDTQYF. As DNA, the CDR3 is TGTGCCTGGCAGCTCAACCAACTAGCGATGACAGATACGCAGTATTTT.

This clonotype was detected many times. The chain employs TRBV28 and TRBJ2-7; D gene uncertain. V shed 3 bases and J shed 0 bases, with 15 bases lying between them. This CDR3 has 16 amino acids. CDR1 MDHEN and CDR2 SYDVKM come from the germline V gene. CDR3 sequence reads: CASSFTDSPSSYEQYF. The CDR3 DNA follows: TGTGCCAGCAGTTTCACCGACTCCCCGAGCTCCTACGAGCAGTACTTC.

J is TRBJ2-2 and V is TRBV20-1; TRBD2 matches 7 bases. V was clipped by 4 bases and J by 5 bases; unmatched bases: 1. Germline assignment: CDR1 DFQATT and CDR2 SNEGSKA (reference sequence). This CDR3 contains 12 residues. DNA for the CDR3: TGCAGTGCTAAGGGAGGGACCGGGGAGCTGTTTTTT. Encoded protein: CSAKGGTGELFF.

This clonotype showed up just a few times. The chain recombines TRBV2 with TRBJ2-7, with a weak D call TRBD2 (5 bases). Deletions cut 6 bases from V and 6 bases from J, with 18 bases between. The CDR3 spans 14 residues. Germline V gene data show CDR1 as SNHLY and CDR2 as FYNNEI. This CDR3 reads CASRGQSSRGEQYF. The CDR3 coding sequence is TGTGCCAGCAGGGGTCAGAGCTCTCGGGGCGAGCAGTACTTC.

There are many counts of this clonotype. The rearrangement uses TRBV10-3 and TRBJ2-7, with D perhaps given as TRBD1 or TRBD2 (5 bases each). Germline V gene sequence: CDR1 ENHRY, CDR2 SYGVKD. The ends were cut back, 9 bases at V and 3 bases at J, with 15 bases in the middle. The CDR3 length is 13 residues. CDR3 sequence: CAMGTGTDYEQYF. The CDR3 nucleotides are TGTGCCATGGGGACGGGTACGGACTACGAGCAGTACTTC.

The rearrangement links TRBV28 to TRBJ2-5; D perhaps matches TRBD2 (6 bases). This CDR3 spans 14 amino acids. V lost 3 bases to trimming and J lost 7 bases, with 15 bases between them. Germline V gene sequence: CDR1 MDHEN, CDR2 SYDVKM. The CDR3, as DNA: TGTGCCAGCAGTTTCGACGCGGGACGAGGGACCCAGTACTTC. It specifies CASSFDAGRGTQYF. The variable domain in full, completed from reference TRBV28 and TRBJ2-5, reads DVKVTQSSRYLVKRTGEKVFLECVQDMDHENMFWYRQDPGLGLRLIYFSYDVKMKEKGDIPEGYSVSREKKERFSLILESASTNQTSMYLCASSFDAGRGTQYFGPGTRLLVL.

CDR3 in DNA: TGTGCCAGCTCACCCTCACTAGCTTGGGAGCAGTTCTTC. Residues: CASSPSLAWEQFF. The rearrangement joins TRBV18 to TRBJ2-1; D is perhaps TRBD2 (6 bases). Germline V CDR1 and CDR2: KGHSH, LQKENI. The CDR3 totals 13 residues. V lost 3 bases to trimming and J lost 10 bases, with 13 bases between them. Full variable domain (remainder filled in from reference TRBV18 and TRBJ2-1): NAGVMQNPRHLVRRRGQEARLRCSPMKGHSHVYWYRQLPEEGLKFMVYLQKENIIDESGMPKERFSAEFPKEGPSILRIQQVVRGDSAAYFCASSPSLAWEQFFGPGTRLTVL.